Following are 22 T cell receptor beta chains from one sample sequenced in a study of blood T cell repertoires in COVID-19. Libraries were prepared by immunoSEQ multiplex PCR; TCRdb keeps only in-frame clonotypes and omits some of them. The sample carries around 280,000 clones, 90% recorded once. The sequencing input was PBMCs or T cells enriched from blood (not recorded which). The receptors here all came from a woman under 30 with acute COVID-19.

V and J are TRBV5-6 and TRBJ2-1; TRBD1 aligns across 7 bases. The CDR3 is made up of 15 amino acids. J was trimmed by 3 bases and V by 2 bases; bases with no gene match: 5. Germline values: CDR1 SGHDT, CDR2 YYEEEE. The chain's CDR3 is CASSLGWDSYNEQFF. CDR3 in DNA: TGTGCCAGCAGCTTAGGGTGGGACAGCTACAATGAGCAGTTCTTC. The full variable domain, in which reference TRBV5-6 and TRBJ2-1 provide the parts outside the CDR3, is DAGVTQSPTHLIKTRGQQVTLRCSPKSGHDTVSWYQQALGQGPQFIFQYYEEEERQRGNFPDRFSGHQFPNYSSELNVNALLLGDSALYLCASSLGWDSYNEQFFGPGTRLTVL.

This chain uses TRBV2 with TRBJ2-7; unclear D gene. Germline V lookup: CDR1 SNHLY, CDR2 FYNNEI. This CDR3 contains 14 residues. The V end was cut by 3 bases, the J end by 0 bases, with 9 bases between. The chain's CDR3 is CASSEGLSSYEQYF. In DNA form, the CDR3 reads TGTGCCAGCAGTGAGGGCCTAAGCTCCTACGAGCAGTACTTC.

This sequence joins TRBV5-1 and TRBJ2-3, with 7 positions matching TRBD2. The V segment lost 0 bases and the J segment 6 bases; nucleotides outside the gene matches: 7. In germline, CDR1 is SGHRS, CDR2 YFSETQ. This CDR3 is built from 15 residues. CDR3 protein: CASSLGGGSLDTQYF. DNA of the CDR3: TGCGCCAGCAGCTTGGGTGGCGGGAGCCTGGATACGCAGTATTTT.

The chain links TRBV30 to TRBJ1-4; a weak D match, TRBD1 (6 bases). Deletions cut 0 bases from V and 4 bases from J, with 12 bases between. This CDR3 spans 15 amino acids. Germline V gives CDR1 GTSNPN, CDR2 SVGIG (reference sequence). The CDR3 region has the DNA TGTGCCTGGAGTGTACTACAGGGTCATAATGAAAAACTGTTTTTT. Residues: CAWSVLQGHNEKLFF.

V and J are TRBV24-1 and TRBJ2-4; 11 bases align to TRBD2. Losses at the gene ends were 5 bases for V and 9 bases for J; bases not matched to a gene: 2. This CDR3 has 13 amino acids. Germline CDR1 reads KGHDR; CDR2 reads SFDVKD. The CDR3 sequence is CATSVTSGSIQYF. The CDR3 DNA sequence: TGTGCCACCAGTGTAACTAGCGGGAGCATTCAGTACTTC.

V is TRBV3-1 (or the pseudogene TRBV3-2) and J is TRBJ2-7; perhaps TRBD2 as D (6 bases). The CDR3 is made up of 15 amino acids. Trimming stripped 1 base from V and 3 bases from J, with 13 bases between. Germline CDR1 LGHDT, CDR2 YNNKEL (reference sequence). In DNA form, the CDR3 reads TGTGCCAGCAGCCAAGTACGGGGACTTCACTACGAGCAGTACTTC. Amino acid sequence: CASSQVRGLHYEQYF.

The chain carries TRBV18 and TRBJ1-2; 9 nucleotides agree with TRBD1. V shed 5 bases, J shed 3 bases, and the junction held 4 bases outside the gene matches. The germline gives CDR1 KGHSH, CDR2 LQKENI. CDR3 length equals 14 residues. The CDR3 region has the DNA TGTGCCAGCTCATTCGACAGGGGGGACTATGGCTACACCTTC. It yields the protein CASSFDRGDYGYTF.

This rearrangement joins TRBV11-1 to TRBJ2-3, with 8 bases that match TRBD2. V lost 3 bases to trimming and J lost 1 base; unmatched junction nucleotides: 6. The germline gives CDR1 SGHAT, CDR2 FQDESV (reference sequence). The length of the CDR3 is 16 residues. The CDR3 sequence: CASSFRIAGRTDTQYF. CDR3 bases: TGTGCCAGCAGCTTTAGGATAGCGGGGCGCACAGATACGCAGTATTTT.

The rearrangement joins TRBV7-9 to TRBJ2-7; D not certain. Per the germline V gene, CDR1 is SEHNR and CDR2 is FQNEAQ (reference sequence). CDR3 length: 12 residues. Trimming removed 4 bases at V and 2 bases at J, with 6 bases between. In nucleotides, the CDR3 is TGTGCCAGCAGCTCTGCTACCTACGAGCAGTACTTC. It codes for CASSSATYEQYF.

The V call is TRBV6-2 or TRBV6-3, the J call TRBJ2-5; D uncertain. Per the germline V gene, CDR1 is MNHEY and CDR2 is SVGEGT. The CDR3 is 14 residues long. Trimming cost V 5 bases and J 2 bases, with 12 bases left between them. This chain's CDR3 is CASSLRHLQETQYF. The CDR3 nucleotides read TGTGCCAGCAGTCTCCGACATTTACAAGAGACCCAGTACTTC.

V and J are TRBV4-3 and TRBJ2-5; the D gene is possibly TRBD2 (6 bases). The CDR3 totals 16 residues. Deletions cut 1 base from V and 1 base from J, with 13 bases between. Germline CDR1 LGHNA, CDR2 YSLEER. This CDR3 is CASSQVVEGFQETQYF. The CDR3 DNA sequence: TGCGCCAGCAGCCAAGTAGTGGAGGGGTTCCAAGAGACCCAGTACTTC.

The genes are TRBV7-2 and TRBJ2-7; a weak D match, TRBD2 (5 bases). Germline CDR1 is SGHTA and CDR2 is FQGNSA. CDR3 length: 14 amino acids. Trimming removed 1 base from V and 6 bases from J, with 13 bases in between. CDR3 nucleotide sequence: TGTGCCAGCAGCTTAGAACTAGGTCTCACCGAGCAGTACTTC. Protein sequence: CASSLELGLTEQYF. Variable domain in full (rest from reference TRBV7-2 and TRBJ2-7): GAGVSQSPSNKVTEKGKDVELRCDPISGHTALYWYRQSLGQGLEFLIYFQGNSAPDKSGLPSDRFSAERTGGSVSTLTIQRTQQEDSAVYLCASSLELGLTEQYFGPGTRLTVT.

The rearrangement uses TRBV6-1 and TRBJ2-5; perhaps TRBD2 as D (5 bases). Trimming removed 2 bases at V and 4 bases at J, with 20 bases between. Germline V gene lookup returns CDR1 MNHNS and CDR2 SASEGT. The CDR3 consists of 17 residues. CDR3: CASSEPSEPSPRETQYF. For the CDR3, the DNA is TGTGCCAGCAGTGAACCCTCGGAACCTAGCCCTCGAGAGACCCAGTACTTC.

The rearrangement uses TRBV28 and TRBJ2-3, with 7 bases aligning to TRBD1. Per the germline V gene, CDR1 is MDHEN and CDR2 is SYDVKM. The CDR3 length is 17 residues. J lost 2 bases, V lost 3 bases, and 11 bases had no gene match. CDR3 nucleotides: TGTGCCAGCAGTTTTAATCTCCCGACAGGGACCACAGATACGCAGTATTTT. It is translated as CASSFNLPTGTTDTQYF.

CDR3 in DNA: TGTGCCAGCAGACCCCCCCTAGCGGGAGCCCACGAGCAGTACTTC. Protein sequence: CASRPPLAGAHEQYF. This sequence joins TRBV6-5 and TRBJ2-7; 10 bases line up with TRBD2. This CDR3 spans 15 amino acids. Germline CDR1 MNHEY, CDR2 SVGAGI. The V gene end was trimmed by 6 bases and the J gene end by 5 bases; junction bases not matched to a gene: 10.

The chain links TRBV20-1 to TRBJ1-2; TRBD1 matches at 8 bases. With 4 bases clipped from V and 2 bases from J, the junction kept 6 bases outside the gene matches. The germline gives CDR1 DFQATT, CDR2 SNEGSKA (reference sequence). The length of the CDR3 is 14 residues. The CDR3 spells CSAIDRGSNYGYTF. In nucleotides, the CDR3 is TGCAGTGCTATTGACAGGGGTAGCAACTATGGCTACACCTTC.

The chain carries TRBV6-5 and TRBJ1-1; 8 bases are a match to TRBD1. This CDR3 has 14 residues. Germline V gene data show CDR1 as MNHEY and CDR2 as SVGAGI. Losses at the gene ends were 2 bases for V and 6 bases for J; bases not matched to a gene: 5. The CDR3 sequence: CASSYPGTGAEAFF. DNA of the CDR3: TGTGCCAGCAGTTACCCCGGGACAGGAGCTGAAGCTTTCTTT.

This clone occurred a few times. The CDR3 protein is CASEGLAGAEQYF. DNA for the CDR3: TGTGCCAGCGAGGGACTAGCGGGAGCCGAGCAGTACTTC. The chain has TRBV25-1 and TRBJ2-7; 14 nucleotides match TRBD2. Germline V lookup: CDR1 MGHDK, CDR2 SYGVNS. The V gene end was trimmed by 8 bases and the J gene end by 6 bases; junction bases not matched to a gene: 3. CDR3 length equals 13 residues.

The chain uses TRBV11-2 and TRBJ1-4, with a weak D call TRBD1 (5 bases). There are 14 residues in the CDR3. The germline V gene encodes CDR1 SGHAT and CDR2 FQNNGV. Trimming removed 3 bases from V and 7 bases from J, with 12 bases in between. CDR3 loop: CASSLGPVTEKLFF. CDR3 coding DNA: TGTGCCAGCAGCTTGGGGCCCGTTACTGAAAAACTGTTTTTT.

The CDR3 DNA sequence: TGCGCCAGCAGCTCAGGACAGGCCCCCTACGAGCAGTACTTC. It encodes CASSSGQAPYEQYF. The chain combines TRBV5-1 with TRBJ2-7; 7 bases map to TRBD1. After removal of 3 bases from V and 2 bases from J, the junction contained 5 bases not matched to a gene. The CDR3 is 14 residues long. CDR1 SGHRS and CDR2 YFSETQ come from the germline V gene. The full variable domain, rest sourced from reference TRBV5-1 and TRBJ2-7, is KAGVTQTPRYLIKTRGQQVTLSCSPISGHRSVSWYQQTPGQGLQFLFEYFSETQRNKGNFPGRFSGRQFSNSRSEMNVSTLELGDSALYLCASSSGQAPYEQYFGPGTRLTVT.

This rearrangement joins TRBV18 to TRBJ2-1; TRBD1 agrees at 8 bases. The CDR3 contains 15 residues. Trimming cost V 3 bases and J 5 bases; bases outside gene matches: 6. From germline, CDR1 is KGHSH and CDR2 LQKENI. The CDR3 is CASSPGQGWDNEQFF. The CDR3 coding sequence is TGTGCCAGCTCACCCGGACAGGGATGGGACAATGAGCAGTTCTTC.

This clone was counted only a few times. The chain is built from TRBV7-9 and TRBJ1-4; D unclear. Trimming stripped 7 bases from V and 7 bases from J, with 16 bases between. The CDR3 length is 14 residues. CDR1 SEHNR and CDR2 FQNEAQ come from the germline V gene (reference sequence). The CDR3 loop reads CASTSQLLGEKLFF. In DNA, the CDR3 is TGTGCCAGCACCTCACAGCTCCTGGGTGAAAAACTGTTTTTT.